A selection of T cell receptor beta chains follows, all from one sample in a study of CD8+ T cells in alopecia areata. TCRdb keeps only in-frame clones here, not all; method: immunoSEQ multiplex PCR. The sample carries more than 140,000 clones, approximately 90% recorded once. The specimen comprised CD8+ T cells sorted from blood, sampled at week 4, from a patient treated with tofacitinib. The receptors here all came from a human donor with alopecia areata. The CDR3 runs from the conserved cysteine through the conserved F or W. A D gene is named only where the DNA matches it firmly. Clone size is shown for a subset of rows, as once, few, many or a class of expanded clone.

-	TRBV11-2	TRBD1	TRBJ1-2	TGTGCCAGCAGCTTAGGAGGGGGCGGCTACACCTTC	CASSLGGGGYTF
-	TRBV23-1	TRBD1	TRBJ2-7	TGCGCCAGCAGTCAACTGGGACAGAAGAGCTACGAGCAGTACTTC	CASSQLGQKSYEQYF
-	TRBV4-1	TRBD2	TRBJ2-5	TGCGCCAGCAGCCCCTACGGGGGGACTAGCGGAGAAGAGACCCAGTACTTC	CASSPYGGTSGEETQYF
-	TRBV4-1	-	TRBJ2-1	TGCGCCAGCAGCCAAGAATCGGTGAGCTCCTACAATGAGCAGTTCTTC	CASSQESVSSYNEQFF
-	TRBV29-1	-	TRBJ1-3	TGCAGCGTTGAAGGAGGTAACACCATATATTTT	CSVEGGNTIYF
-	TRBV29-1	TRBD1	TRBJ2-5	TGCAGCGTTGATGACAGGGGGCTCTCGGAGACCCAGTACTTC	CSVDDRGLSETQYF
-	TRBV27	TRBD2	TRBJ2-1	TGTGCCAGCAGCCCCGGGACTAGCGGGAACAATGAGCAGTTCTTC	CASSPGTSGNNEQFF
-	TRBV27	-	TRBJ2-7	TGTGCCAGCATCGAAAGATTTTCGACCTACGAGCAGTACTTC	CASIERFSTYEQYF
-	TRBV27	TRBD1	TRBJ1-2	TGTGCCAGCAGTCCGGGACAGGGACCTGCAGGAGGCTACACCTTC	CASSPGQGPAGGYTF
-	TRBV29-1	TRBD2	TRBJ2-1	TGCAGCGCCGAACTAGCGGGAGATTTCGAGAATGAGCAGTTCTTC	CSAELAGDFENEQFF
-	TRBV18	-	TRBJ1-1	TGTGCCAGCCGCTACGATGGGAGCACTGAAGCTTTCTTT	CASRYDGSTEAFF
once	TRBV5-4	-	TRBJ1-2	TGTGCCAGCAGGGAGAGTGAAGCGGACTATGGCTACACCTTC	CASRESEADYGYTF
few	TRBV29-1	-	TRBJ2-3	TGCAGCGTTAGGAGCGATGCAGATACGCAGTATTTT	CSVRSDADTQYF
-	TRBV27	-	TRBJ1-5	TGTGCCAGCAGTTTATGGGCAGGCCGCGGCAATCAGCCCCAGCATTTT	CASSLWAGRGNQPQHF
-	TRBV7-9	TRBD1	TRBJ2-7	TGTGCCAGCAGCTGGGACAGGGGATTCCCTTTGGAGCAGTACTTC	CASSWDRGFPLEQYF
once	TRBV29-1	-	TRBJ2-7	TGCAGCGTTGAATCGGGCAGCCACGAGCAGTACTTC	CSVESGSHEQYF
-	TRBV27	-	TRBJ2-7	TGTGCCAGCAGTTTATACGCAGCCCTTAGTTACGAGCAGTACTTC	CASSLYAALSYEQYF
once	TRBV7-9	-	TRBJ2-5	TGTGCCAGCAGCTTAGGTGGTGGCCGACAAGAGACCCAGTACTTC	CASSLGGGRQETQYF
-	TRBV30	-	TRBJ1-1	TGTGCCTGGAGTGGAAGTCCGGGGGAAGAAGAAGCTTTCTTT	CAWSGSPGEEEAFF
-	TRBV28	-	TRBJ2-5	TGTGCCAGCAGTTTAGACAGGTCTGCCGTTGGGGCCCAGTACTTC	CASSLDRSAVGAQYF
-	TRBV9	TRBD2	TRBJ2-3	TGTGCCAGCAGCGTGCAGACTAGCGGCACAGATACGCAGTATTTT	CASSVQTSGTDTQYF
-	TRBV9	TRBD2	TRBJ2-1	TGTGCCAGCAGCGTCCTCACCGGGACTAGCGCCCACAATGAGCAGTTCTTC	CASSVLTGTSAHNEQFF
-	TRBV7-8	TRBD1	TRBJ1-5	TGTGCCAGCAGCTTAAGGACAGGGAATCAGCCCCAGCATTTT	CASSLRTGNQPQHF
-	TRBV5-1	-	TRBJ2-1	TGCGCCAGCAGCCCGGGGGCAGGGTACAATGAGCAGTTCTTC	CASSPGAGYNEQFF
-	TRBV19	-	TRBJ2-7	TGTGCCAGTAGTCCCAGGGACGGTAGCTACGAGCAGTACTTC	CASSPRDGSYEQYF
once	TRBV10-1	-	TRBJ2-2	TGCGCCAGCAGTGAGTCCCCGGGGTCAGGGGAGCTGTTTTTT	CASSESPGSGELFF
-	TRBV4-1	-	TRBJ2-7	TGCGCCAGCAGCCAAGAAGGGGGGTGGGAGCAGTACTTC	CASSQEGGWEQYF
-	TRBV5-1	-	TRBJ2-1	TGCGCCAGCAGCCCGGGCGACGCTACCTACAATGAGCAGTTCTTC	CASSPGDATYNEQFF
once	TRBV5-5	TRBD2	TRBJ2-7	TGTGCCAGCAGCCCAGGACTAGCGGGAGTACGTTACGAGCAGTACTTC	CASSPGLAGVRYEQYF
-	TRBV7-9	-	TRBJ1-1	TGTGCCAGCAGCTTAACAGACAGCTTAAACACTGAAGCTTTCTTT	CASSLTDSLNTEAFF
-	TRBV25-1	-	TRBJ1-2	TGTGCCAGCAGTGAAGCGTGGCATGGCTACACCTTC	CASSEAWHGYTF
-	TRBV4-1	TRBD1	TRBJ2-7	TGCGCCAGCAGCCAAGATGGTGACAGGGGTTCCTACGAGCAGTACTTC	CASSQDGDRGSYEQYF
-	TRBV12-5	-	TRBJ2-1	TGTGCTAGTGGTTTGGGGGTAAATGAGCAGTTCTTC	CASGLGVNEQFF